This TCR beta chain was sequenced during a study of shared clonotypes between healthy human individuals. Findings and caveats of the study: Some naive CD4 clonotypes, about 5%, turned up in common across a handful of donors.

As concerns this clone: The antigen is undetermined.

The assay was immunoSEQ multiplex PCR, and TCRdb's table has in-frame clones only and misses some. This sample has approximately 700,000 clones, with roughly 73% found just once. Donors, without exception, were Caucasian adults residing in Nashville, Tennessee. The CDR3 has 15 residues. V lost 0 bases and J lost 5; bases outside the gene matches: 5. CDR1 and CDR2 (germline): MDHEN, SYDVKM. The sequencing input was memory CD4+ T cells sorted from blood. Stated subset: CD45RA-negative fraction. The receptor was derived from a woman aged 25 to 39 in good health. The chain carries TRBV28 and TRBJ2-7; 9 bases line up with TRBD2. The CDR3 DNA reads as TGTGCCAGCAGTTTATGGGTAGCGGGAGACCACGAGCAGTACTTC. Its protein is CASSLWVAGDHEQYF. The full variable domain, rest sourced from reference TRBV28 and TRBJ2-7, is DVKVTQSSRYLVKRTGEKVFLECVQDMDHENMFWYRQDPGLGLRLIYFSYDVKMKEKGDIPEGYSVSREKKERFSLILESASTNQTSMYLCASSLWVAGDHEQYFGPGTRLTVT.